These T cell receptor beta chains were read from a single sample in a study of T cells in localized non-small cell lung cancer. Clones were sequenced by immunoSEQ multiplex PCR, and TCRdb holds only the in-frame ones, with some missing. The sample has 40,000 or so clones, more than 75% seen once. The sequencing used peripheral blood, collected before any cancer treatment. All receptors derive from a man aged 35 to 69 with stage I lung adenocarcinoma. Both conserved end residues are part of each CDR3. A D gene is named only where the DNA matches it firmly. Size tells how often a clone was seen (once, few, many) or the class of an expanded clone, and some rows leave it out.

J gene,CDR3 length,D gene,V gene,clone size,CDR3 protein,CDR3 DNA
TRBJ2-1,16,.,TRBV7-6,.,CASSLEGSSTYNEQFF,TGTGCCAGCAGCTTAGAGGGCTCCAGCACATACAATGAGCAGTTCTTC
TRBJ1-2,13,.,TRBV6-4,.,CASREDRNGGYTF,TGTGCCAGCAGAGAAGACAGGAATGGTGGCTACACCTTC
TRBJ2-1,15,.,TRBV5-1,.,CASSLIPGTTNEQFF,TGCGCCAGCAGCTTGATCCCCGGGACCACCAATGAGCAGTTCTTC
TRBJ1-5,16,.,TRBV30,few,CAWSGHIGHSNQPQHF,TGTGCCTGGAGTGGACATATTGGCCATAGCAATCAGCCCCAGCATTTT
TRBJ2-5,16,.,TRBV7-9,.,CASNAGRRRVQETQYF,TGTGCCAGCAACGCCGGTCGGAGAAGGGTACAAGAGACCCAGTACTTC
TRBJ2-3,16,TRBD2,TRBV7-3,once,CASSLLAGGITDTQYF,TGTGCCAGCAGCTTATTAGCGGGAGGGATCACAGATACGCAGTATTTT
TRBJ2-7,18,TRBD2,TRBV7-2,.,CASSLLPASGRAGSEQYF,TGTGCCAGCAGCTTACTCCCCGCTAGCGGGAGGGCCGGAAGCGAGCAGTACTTC
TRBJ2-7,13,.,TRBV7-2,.,CASSLEDWREQYF,TGTGCCAGCAGCTTAGAGGACTGGAGGGAGCAGTACTTC
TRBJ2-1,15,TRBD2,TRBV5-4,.,CASNQRGPAYNEQFF,TGTGCCAGCAACCAGCGGGGACCCGCCTACAATGAGCAGTTCTTC
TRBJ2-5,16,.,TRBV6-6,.,CASSYSPTGLEETQYF,TGTGCCAGCAGTTACTCGCCCACAGGACTTGAAGAGACCCAGTACTTC
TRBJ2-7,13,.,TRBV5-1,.,CASSFYRESEQYF,TGCGCCAGCAGCTTCTACCGGGAAAGCGAGCAGTACTTC
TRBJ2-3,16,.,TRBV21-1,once,CASSSPSVSSTDTQYF,TGTGCCAGCAGCAGTCCTAGCGTTTCTAGCACAGATACGCAGTATTTT
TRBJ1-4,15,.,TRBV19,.,CASIAPRGLGEKLFF,TGTGCCAGTATAGCCCCTCGGGGGCTCGGGGAAAAACTGTTTTTT
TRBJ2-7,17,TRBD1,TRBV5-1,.,CASSLVPGQLSSYEQYF,TGCGCCAGCAGCTTGGTCCCGGGACAGTTATCCTCCTACGAGCAGTACTTC
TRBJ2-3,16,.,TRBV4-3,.,CASSALGAASTDTQYF,TGCGCCAGCAGCGCTTTAGGGGCGGCTAGCACAGATACGCAGTATTTT
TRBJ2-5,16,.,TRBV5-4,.,CASSLVEDGIRETQYF,TGTGCCAGCAGCTTGGTAGAGGACGGGATAAGGGAGACCCAGTACTTC
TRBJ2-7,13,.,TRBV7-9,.,CASSPSERYEQYF,TGTGCCAGCAGCCCTTCGGAACGTTACGAGCAGTACTTC
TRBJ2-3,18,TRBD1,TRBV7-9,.,CASSIAGQVFIGTDTQYF,TGTGCCAGCAGCATCGCGGGACAGGTTTTCATCGGCACAGATACGCAGTATTTT
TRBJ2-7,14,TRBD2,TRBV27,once,CASSLGRGTYEQYF,TGTGCCAGCAGTTTGGGGAGGGGTACCTACGAGCAGTACTTC
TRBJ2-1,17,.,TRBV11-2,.,CASSLGTLGFSYNEQFF,TGTGCCAGCAGCTTAGGGACCCTAGGGTTTTCCTACAATGAGCAGTTCTTC
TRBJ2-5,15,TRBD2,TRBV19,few,CASSIGTSGQETQYF,TGTGCCAGTAGTATAGGGACTAGCGGCCAAGAGACCCAGTACTTC
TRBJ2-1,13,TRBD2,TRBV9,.,CAGSPGGGNEQFF,TGTGCCGGCTCACCCGGGGGGGGCAATGAGCAGTTCTTC
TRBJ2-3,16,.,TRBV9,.,CASSALLRPSTDTQYF,TGTGCCAGCAGCGCTCTATTAAGACCTAGCACAGATACGCAGTATTTT
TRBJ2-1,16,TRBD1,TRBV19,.,CASSPMTGGWRNEQFF,TGTGCCAGTAGCCCTATGACAGGGGGATGGCGCAATGAGCAGTTCTTC
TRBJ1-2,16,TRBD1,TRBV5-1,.,CASSPGTASRNYGYTF,TGCGCCAGCAGCCCCGGGACAGCCTCACGGAACTATGGCTACACCTTC
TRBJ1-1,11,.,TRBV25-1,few,CASSAGRVAFF,TGTGCCAGCAGTGCAGGGAGAGTAGCTTTCTTT
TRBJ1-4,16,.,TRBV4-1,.,CASSQDKDRRDEKLFF,TGCGCCAGCAGCCAAGATAAGGATCGGAGGGATGAAAAACTGTTTTTT